This TCR beta chain emerged from a study of T cell responses to AZD1222 COVID-19 vaccine. Findings and limits, study-wide: Vaccine-associated CD4 TCRs spanned spike, dominant at 160-218 and 743-854. White British donors predominated, females outnumbered males, and clonal diversity was possibly underestimated. None of the repertoires were sampled until the peak T cell response had passed.

V was pared by 8 bases and J by 2 bases, with 7 bases between. Germline-derived CDR1 and CDR2 are ENHRY and SYGVKD. This CDR3 is built from 12 residues. A word on this clone: Its antigen is as yet unknown.

TCRdb's copy holds only in-frame clones and misses some; the assay was immunoSEQ multiplex PCR. The data contain roughly 120,000 clones, 80% to 95% of them seen just once; the ten biggest clones take up 2% to 2.5%. The sequencing used peripheral blood, collected 28 days after the second AZD1222 dose. The clonotype was recovered from an adult who received the AZD1222 COVID-19 vaccine. The chain uses TRBV10-3 and TRBJ1-3, with no clear D. The CDR3 DNA is TGTGCCATCGCGTCGACTGGAAACACCATATATTTT. As protein: CAIASTGNTIYF.